This is a list of T cell receptor beta chains from one sample in a study of cytomegalovirus exposure and HLA in healthy donors. TCRdb keeps only in-frame clones here, not all; method: immunoSEQ multiplex PCR. The sample shows a few hundred thousand clones, over 80% of them seen only once. Sequenced input: PBMCs. The source is a woman aged 25 to 45 in good health and CMV-seropositive. Each CDR3 is given with its conserved first and last residue. A D gene is named only where the DNA matches it firmly. Clone size is not always given. Where it is, it says once, few, many or a class for expanded clones.

once,TRBV7-9,TRBD2,TRBJ2-7,CASSLVRSVAGTNEQYF,TGTGCCAGCAGCTTAGTTCGTAGTGTAGCAGGGACTAACGAGCAGTACTTC
once,TRBV9,TRBD1,TRBJ2-5,CASSVTDRGLETQYF,TGTGCCAGCAGCGTAACGGACAGGGGGCTTGAGACCCAGTACTTC
-,TRBV6-5,-,TRBJ2-7,CASSSVTGTSSYEQYF,TGTGCCAGCAGTTCCGTTACCGGTACTTCATCCTACGAGCAGTACTTC
-,TRBV27,-,TRBJ2-3,CASSPLRETDTQYF,TGTGCCAGCAGTCCCCTGAGGGAGACAGATACGCAGTATTTT
-,TRBV6-5,-,TRBJ2-3,CASSYLKGTDTQYF,TGTGCCAGCAGTTACTTAAAAGGCACAGATACGCAGTATTTT
-,TRBV30,TRBD1,TRBJ2-2,CAWRQGNNRWSGELFF,TGTGCCTGGAGACAGGGGAACAATCGGTGGTCCGGGGAGCTGTTTTTT
many,TRBV2,-,TRBJ2-1,CASSGRGGVLSYNEQFF,TGTGCCAGCAGTGGGCGAGGGGGGGTGCTTTCCTACAATGAGCAGTTCTTC
-,TRBV10-1,-,TRBJ1-2,CASSPSEDGNYGYTF,TGCGCCAGCAGCCCGAGCGAGGACGGGAACTATGGCTACACCTTC
-,TRBV7-3,-,TRBJ1-1,CASSLRQNTEAFF,TGTGCCAGCAGCTTAAGGCAGAACACTGAAGCTTTCTTT
-,TRBV6-5,-,TRBJ1-5,CASSYSRGGGTQPQHF,TGTGCCAGCAGTTACTCACGAGGTGGGGGCACTCAGCCCCAGCATTTT
-,TRBV6-4,TRBD1,TRBJ1-1,CASSDDPDRVSEAFF,TGTGCCAGCAGTGACGATCCGGACAGGGTTTCTGAAGCTTTCTTT
few,TRBV7-9,-,TRBJ1-4,CASSLRGEKLFF,TGTGCCAGCAGCTTACGGGGTGAAAAACTGTTTTTT
once,TRBV30,-,TRBJ1-1,CAWSRGGVTEAFF,TGTGCCTGGAGTAGGGGGGGGGTCACTGAAGCTTTCTTT
-,TRBV10-3,-,TRBJ2-7,CAISEVTGSEQYF,TGTGCCATCAGTGAGGTGACTGGTTCCGAGCAGTACTTC
-,TRBV5-1,TRBD1,TRBJ1-2,CASSPTGGANYGYTF,TGCGCCAGCAGCCCAACAGGGGGCGCTAACTATGGCTACACCTTC
-,TRBV9,-,TRBJ1-3,CASSPHTAGAGNTIYF,TGTGCCAGCAGCCCCCACACGGCGGGAGCCGGAAACACCATATATTTT
-,TRBV28,-,TRBJ2-7,CASSETGDPSYEQYF,TGTGCCAGCAGCGAAACGGGGGACCCCTCCTACGAGCAGTACTTC
-,TRBV5-1,TRBD2,TRBJ2-3,CASSLKAGGAGTDTQYF,TGCGCCAGCAGCTTGAAGGCGGGAGGGGCCGGCACAGATACGCAGTATTTT
-,TRBV7-2,-,TRBJ2-6,CASSLDPHSGANVLTF,TGTGCCAGCAGCTTAGATCCGCACTCTGGGGCCAACGTCCTGACTTTC
-,TRBV5-1,-,TRBJ1-1,CASSLAGGNTEAFF,TGCGCCAGCAGCTTGGCAGGTGGGAACACTGAAGCTTTCTTT
-,TRBV5-1,TRBD1,TRBJ2-3,CASSLPGTAYTDTQYF,TGCGCCAGCAGCTTGCCTGGGACAGCCTACACAGATACGCAGTATTTT
once,TRBV28,-,TRBJ2-1,CASGYNEQFF,TGTGCCAGCGGCTACAATGAGCAGTTCTTC
-,TRBV5-1,-,TRBJ2-1,CASSLIADPYNEQFF,TGCGCCAGCAGCCTGATAGCGGACCCTTACAATGAGCAGTTCTTC
once,TRBV27,TRBD1,TRBJ2-5,CASSLGQGRETQYF,TGTGCCAGCAGTTTAGGACAGGGGCGAGAGACCCAGTACTTC
-,TRBV29-1,TRBD1,TRBJ1-3,CSAHRGTGVWAIYF,TGCAGCGCACACCGGGGGACAGGGGTATGGGCCATATATTTT
-,TRBV7-9,TRBD1,TRBJ2-3,CASSYRGGVADTQYF,TGTGCCAGCAGCTACAGGGGCGGTGTGGCAGATACGCAGTATTTT
few,TRBV4-1,-,TRBJ1-1,CASSQDAGNTEAFF,TGCGCCAGCAGCCAAGATGCGGGGAACACTGAAGCTTTCTTT
-,TRBV7-8,TRBD1,TRBJ2-1,CASSLDRAAEQFF,TGTGCCAGCAGCTTGGACAGGGCGGCTGAGCAGTTCTTC
-,TRBV4-3,-,TRBJ1-5,CASSPKVDRVDNQPQHF,TGCGCCAGCAGCCCAAAGGTGGACAGAGTAGACAATCAGCCCCAGCATTTT
-,TRBV5-4,-,TRBJ1-2,CASSLGTGGGGYTF,TGTGCCAGCAGCTTGGGCACTGGGGGAGGCGGCTACACCTTC
-,TRBV15,-,TRBJ2-2,CATSRIPDRPNTGELFF,TGTGCCACCAGCAGAATCCCCGACAGGCCGAACACCGGGGAGCTGTTTTTT
-,TRBV29-1,-,TRBJ1-2,CSVPDRYGYTF,TGCAGCGTTCCCGACAGGTACGGCTACACCTTC